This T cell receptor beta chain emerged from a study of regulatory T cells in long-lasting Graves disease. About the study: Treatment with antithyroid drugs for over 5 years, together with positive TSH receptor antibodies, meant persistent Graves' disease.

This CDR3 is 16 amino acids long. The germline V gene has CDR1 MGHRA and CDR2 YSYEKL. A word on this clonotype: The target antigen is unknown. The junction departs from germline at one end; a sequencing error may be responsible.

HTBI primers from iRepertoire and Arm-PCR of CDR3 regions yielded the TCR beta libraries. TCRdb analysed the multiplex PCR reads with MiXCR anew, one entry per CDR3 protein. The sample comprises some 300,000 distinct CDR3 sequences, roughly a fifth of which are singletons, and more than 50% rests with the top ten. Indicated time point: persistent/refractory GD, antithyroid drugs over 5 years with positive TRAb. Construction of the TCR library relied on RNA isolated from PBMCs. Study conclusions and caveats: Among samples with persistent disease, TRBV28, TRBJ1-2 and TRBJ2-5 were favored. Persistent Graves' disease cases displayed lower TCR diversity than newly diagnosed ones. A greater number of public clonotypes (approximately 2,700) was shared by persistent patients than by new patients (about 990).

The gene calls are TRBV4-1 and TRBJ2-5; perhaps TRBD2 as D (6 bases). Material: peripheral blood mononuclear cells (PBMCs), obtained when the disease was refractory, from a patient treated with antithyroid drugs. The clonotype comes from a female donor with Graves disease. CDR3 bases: TGCGCCAGCAGCCAAGTCCTACGCGGGGCTAAAGAGGCCCAGTACTTC. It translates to CASSQVLRGAKEAQYF.